This T cell receptor (beta chain) was profiled in a study of PD-1 blockade in classical Hodgkin lymphoma (dated by TCRdb to 2020 to 2021). About the study as a whole: Nivolumab dosing was 3 mg/kg intravenously every 2 weeks, continuing until either disease progression or unacceptable toxicity. To define a peripheral blood immune signature of response to PD-1 blockade in classical Hodgkin lymphoma, the study combined TCR beta sequencing with CyTOF. Study-level results and caveats: A significant rise by C4D1 was seen in CD4+ but not CD8+ TCR diversity (p=0.0027 vs p=0.16), with the rise being most apparent in complete responders (p=0.02). Baseline TCR diversity was reported to be lower in newly diagnosed patients than in healthy donors and to be lower still in relapsed/refractory patients. Trial patients with a complete response had baseline diversity similar to that of newly diagnosed patients, while partial responders and progressors had significantly lower diversity. The study was limited to a single clinical trial cohort, and causes of repertoire differences, possibly disease activity or prior therapy, remained undefined. Lower diversity was observed in patients in whom nivolumab was started less than 1 year after ASCT, and these patients were excluded from later analyses so that confounding by immune reconstitution would be avoided.

In the paper's terms, the time point label means: cycle 1 day 1 (C1D1), immediately before nivolumab initiation. All trial patients had relapsed after autologous stem cell transplantation, with cohorts A, B and C differing in prior brentuximab vedotin exposure. A total of 56 patients with relapsed/refractory classical Hodgkin lymphoma made up the trial cohort, and each patient's best overall response was complete response, partial response or progressive disease. In the multi-cohort phase II CheckMate 205 trial, trial patients received single-agent nivolumab. An independent review committee assessed best overall response by applying the 2007 International Working Group response criteria. Trial PBMCs were collected just before the start of nivolumab (C1D1) and during therapy at cycle 2 day 1 and cycle 4 day 1. Peripheral blood was collected in 8 mL Vacutainer Cell Preparation Tubes, from which PBMCs were isolated by centrifugation and then cryopreserved.

Notes on this clone: The target of this receptor is not known. Within one base of it there is no much larger clone, and no base qualities were kept.

Genomic DNA was extracted with the Qiagen DNeasy kit from unsorted PBMCs and from negatively selected CD4+ and CD8+ fractions. TCR beta CDR3 regions were subjected to amplification by immunoSEQ multiplex PCR with primers that anneal to V and J segments. Amplification bias was minimized using a synthetic immune receptor repertoire, and residual bias was removed computationally after sequencing. The original methods were these. Repertoire diversity was quantified as the Shannon entropy index using custom Python scripts. Unsorted, CD4+ and CD8+ repertoires were analyzed separately, except for combined analyses in which CD4+ and CD8+ sequences were merged in silico. A clone counted as expanded when the clone's frequency after treatment rose at least 2-fold relative to C1D1, and clones undetected at baseline were given a pseudocount of 0.5. Clones with 0 or 1 copy at C1D1 were defined as singleton clones, while clones with 2 or more copies were defined as non-singleton clones. Clones expanded in unsorted samples were assigned a CD4+, CD8+ or unknown annotation through matching of protein sequences in sorted samples from the same patient. Wilcoxon tests on paired samples were used to test changes in diversity from C1D1 to C4D1. Imported from immuneACCESS, the table was reduced by TCRdb to in-frame sequences with V and J called. These copies leave out some clones; in studies compared against another copy, an unresolved V gene accounts for under half, and the cause of the remainder is not known. The DNA was the basis for D and trimming; V, J and clone size are from that table. In all, the sample holds approximately 12,000 clones, and around 75% of those were seen once. The top ten constitute over 9.5% of the sample.

In the germline V gene, CDR1 corresponds to SNHLY and CDR2 to FYNNEI. V is shortened by 1 base, J by 3 bases, and the region joining them spans 10 bases. The CDR3 contains 15 residues, cysteine and phenylalanine counted. The CDR3 DNA has 45 bases and is translated from base 1. The chain is assembled from TRBV2 and TRBJ1-5; the D gene cannot be named for sure. The sequencing here drew on peripheral blood mononuclear cells (PBMCs), taken at baseline. This TCR came from a human donor with classical Hodgkin lymphoma. The DNA is as follows: TGTGCCAGCAGTGAAGGCCCCACGATCAATCAGCCCCAGCATTTT. Translated, this gives CASSEGPTINQPQHF.